These 11 T cell receptor beta chains share one sample of origin, sequenced in a study of vaccination and CD4 T cells after COVID-19. Oncomine TCR Beta short-read sequencing was applied to DNA from cultured CD4+ T cells. TCRdb analysed the PCR reads with MiXCR anew, one entry per CDR3 protein. The data contain fewer than 14,000 distinct CDR3 sequences, around 77% of them seen just once; the ten biggest clones take up around 17%. These receptors are not linked to any known antigen. Treatment of the sample: approximately 9-day PBMC culture with coronavirus spike peptide pools or control peptides (ViraFEST assay). The sequenced material came from CD4+ T cells from blood, cultured in vitro. The receptors derive from a human donor who had recovered from COVID-19.

The chain couples TRBV20-1 to TRBJ2-6; D is unclear. V lost 2 bases to trimming and J lost 0 bases, with 2 bases between them. CDR1 is DFQATT, CDR2 SNEGSKA, per germline (reference sequence). The CDR3 is made up of 13 amino acids. The CDR3 DNA follows: TGCAGTGCTAGATTCTCTGGGGCCAACGTCCTGACTTTC. Encoded protein: CSARFSGANVLTF.

This chain joins TRBV6-1 and TRBJ1-5; D might be TRBD1 (6 bases). CDR1 is MNHNS and CDR2 is SASEGT in the germline V gene. The V gene lost 6 bases and the J gene lost 9 bases, with 21 bases spanning the gap. The CDR3 length is 15 residues. CDR3 bases: TGTGCCAGCAGCCCTCGACAGGACAGCTCACTGCCCCAGCATTTT. Protein product: CASSPRQDSSLPQHF.

The rearrangement uses TRBV7-9 and TRBJ1-6, with TRBD1 matching 9 bases. The germline CDR1 and CDR2 sequences are SEHNR and FQNEAQ (reference sequence). There are 14 residues in the CDR3. Trimming cost V 5 bases and J 7 bases; bases outside gene matches: 3. CDR3 region: CASSLDRGNSPLHF. The CDR3 nucleotides read TGTGCCAGCAGCCTGGACAGGGGAAATTCACCCCTCCACTTT.

The J gene is TRBJ2-1, the V gene TRBV20-1, with TRBD2 identical over 10 bases. V lost 3 bases to trimming and J lost 3 bases; unmatched junction nucleotides: 2. Germline-derived CDR1 and CDR2 are DFQATT and SNEGSKA (reference sequence). This CDR3 is built from 14 residues. CDR3 residues: CSARGLASYNEQFF. The CDR3 DNA sequence: TGCAGTGCTAGGGGACTAGCGAGCTACAATGAGCAGTTCTTC.

The J gene is TRBJ2-1, the V gene TRBV11-2, with D possibly being TRBD1 (5 bases). Germline CDR1 is SGHAT and CDR2 is FQNNGV. Trimming cost V 3 bases and J 5 bases, with 8 bases left between them. The CDR3 sequence is 13 residues long. In DNA, the CDR3 is TGTGCCAGCAGCTTTCGCAGGGACAATGAGCAGTTCTTC. It yields the protein CASSFRRDNEQFF.

The CDR3 sequence: CASSSKFRLSGYTF. CDR3 nucleotide sequence: TGTGCCAGCAGCTCCAAATTTCGACTGAGCGGCTACACCTTC. The chain couples TRBV5-6 to TRBJ1-2; D remains unclear. Germline V gene lookup returns CDR1 SGHDT and CDR2 YYEEEE. V was pared by 3 bases and J by 8 bases, with 17 bases between. The CDR3 totals 14 residues.

A word on this clonotype: Likely a read error: the CDR3 ends without its conserved phenylalanine or tryptophan. The CDR3 DNA reads TGCAGTGCTCTTAAATTTGGGGCACGGGTGAACACTGAAGCTTTCTAT. Translated, it gives CSALKFGARVNTEAFY. This chain uses TRBV20-1 with TRBJ1-1; perhaps TRBD1 as D (5 bases). CDR1 and CDR2 (germline): DFQATT, SNEGSKA (reference sequence). Trimming left V 5 bases short and J 0 bases short, with 19 bases between. This CDR3 contains 16 residues.

A few counts support this clonotype. This chain connects TRBV27 to TRBJ1-5; D may be TRBD1 (6 bases). This CDR3 has 14 residues. Germline-derived CDR1 and CDR2 are MNHEY and SMNVEV (reference sequence). Trimming shortened V by 4 bases and J by 3 bases, and 10 bases separated the two germline ends. The chain's CDR3 is CASSSQGNNQPQHF. CDR3 bases: TGTGCCAGCAGTTCCCAGGGGAACAATCAGCCCCAGCATTTT.

The genes are TRBV18 and TRBJ2-5, with a possible D match to TRBD2 (5 bases). From germline, CDR1 is KGHSH and CDR2 LQKENI. Trimming removed 1 base at V and 3 bases at J, with 12 bases between. The CDR3 spans 15 residues. The CDR3 protein is CASSPRRASEETQYF. For the CDR3, the DNA is TGTGCCAGCTCACCACGGCGGGCTTCTGAAGAGACCCAGTACTTC.

The rearrangement links TRBV20-1 to TRBJ2-3, with D perhaps TRBD1 or TRBD2 (5 bases each). The CDR3 covers 12 residues. The V gene lost 5 bases and the J gene lost 6 bases, with 12 bases spanning the gap. Germline CDR1 reads DFQATT; CDR2 reads SNEGSKA (reference sequence). The DNA of the CDR3 is TGCAGTGCTTGGGGACCCACGGATACGCAGTATTTT. Amino acids: CSAWGPTDTQYF.

V is TRBV24-1 and J is TRBJ1-2; D not certain. The CDR3 runs to 13 residues. From germline, CDR1 is KGHDR and CDR2 SFDVKD. Between the trimmed V and J ends, which lost 0 bases and 6 bases, there was a span of 7 bases. Here the CDR3 reads CATSDLPLHGYTF. CDR3 sequence (DNA): TGTGCCACCAGTGATTTGCCCCTTCATGGCTACACCTTC.